The present T cell receptor (beta chain) was sequenced within a study of shared clonotypes between healthy human individuals. Study overall: Participating donors consisted of a couple of women and a few men aged 18 to 49. General observations from the study: Enrolling few donors narrowed the genetic and exposure-history diversity that was represented.

V lost 6 bases, J lost 4 bases, and 16 bases lay in between. Per germline, CDR1 MNHEY and CDR2 SMNVEV (reference sequence). The CDR3 is 14 amino acids. Clones were sequenced by immunoSEQ multiplex PCR, and TCRdb holds only the in-frame ones, with some missing. The sample lists about 680,000 clones, just over 90% occurring once. Terminally differentiated effector memory CD45RA+ cells were excluded by CCR7 positive selection of CD45RO-negative cells. Worth noting for this clone: Its specificity is unknown.

This receptor was obtained from a man aged 30-40 years in good health. The V call is TRBV27, the J call TRBJ2-7; D tentatively reads TRBD1 or TRBD2 (5 bases each). Sample: naive CD8+ T cells sorted from blood. The CDR3 DNA is TGTGCCAGCAGACCCCCGGGACCGAAATACGAGCAGTACTTC. It is translated as CASRPPGPKYEQYF.